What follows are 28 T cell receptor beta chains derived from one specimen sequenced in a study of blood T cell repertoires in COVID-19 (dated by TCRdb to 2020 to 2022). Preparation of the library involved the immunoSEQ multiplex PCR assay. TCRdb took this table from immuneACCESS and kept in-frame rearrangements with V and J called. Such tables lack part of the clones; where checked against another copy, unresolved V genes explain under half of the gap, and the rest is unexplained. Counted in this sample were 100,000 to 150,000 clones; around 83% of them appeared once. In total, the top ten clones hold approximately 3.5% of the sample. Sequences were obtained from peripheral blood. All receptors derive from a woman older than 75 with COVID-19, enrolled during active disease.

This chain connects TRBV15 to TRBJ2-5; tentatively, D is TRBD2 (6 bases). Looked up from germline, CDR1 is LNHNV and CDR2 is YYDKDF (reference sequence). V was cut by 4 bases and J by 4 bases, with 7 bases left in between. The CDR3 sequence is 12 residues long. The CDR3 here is CATSTGVETQYF. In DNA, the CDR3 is TGTGCCACCAGCACGGGAGTAGAGACCCAGTACTTC.

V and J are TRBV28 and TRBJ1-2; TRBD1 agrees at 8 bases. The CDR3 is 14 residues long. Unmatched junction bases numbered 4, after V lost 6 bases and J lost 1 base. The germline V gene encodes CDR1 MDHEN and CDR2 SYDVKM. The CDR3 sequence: CASRGQVINYGYTF. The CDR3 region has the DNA TGTGCCAGCAGGGGACAGGTGATTAACTATGGCTACACCTTC.

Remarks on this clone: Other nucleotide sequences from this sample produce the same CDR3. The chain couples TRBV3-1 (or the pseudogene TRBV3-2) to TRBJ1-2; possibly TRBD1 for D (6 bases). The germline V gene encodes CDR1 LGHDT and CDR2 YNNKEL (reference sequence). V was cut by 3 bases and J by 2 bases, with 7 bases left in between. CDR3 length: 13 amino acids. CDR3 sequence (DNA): TGTGCCAGCAGCCAGGACAGAAACTATGGCTACACCTTC. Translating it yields CASSQDRNYGYTF.

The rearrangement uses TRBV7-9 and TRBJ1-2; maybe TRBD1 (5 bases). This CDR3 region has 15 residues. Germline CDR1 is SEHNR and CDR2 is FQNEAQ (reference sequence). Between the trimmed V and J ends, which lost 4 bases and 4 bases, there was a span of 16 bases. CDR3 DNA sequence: TGTGCCAGCAGCTCGGGGGTCTTGCAGTCCTATGGCTACACCTTC. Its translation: CASSSGVLQSYGYTF.

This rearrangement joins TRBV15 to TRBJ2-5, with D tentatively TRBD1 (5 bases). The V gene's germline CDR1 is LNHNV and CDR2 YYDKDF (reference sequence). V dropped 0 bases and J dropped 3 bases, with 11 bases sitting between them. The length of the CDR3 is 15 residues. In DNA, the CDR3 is TGTGCCACCAGCAGAGATCTGGGCAGGGAAGAGACCCAGTACTTC. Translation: CATSRDLGREETQYF.

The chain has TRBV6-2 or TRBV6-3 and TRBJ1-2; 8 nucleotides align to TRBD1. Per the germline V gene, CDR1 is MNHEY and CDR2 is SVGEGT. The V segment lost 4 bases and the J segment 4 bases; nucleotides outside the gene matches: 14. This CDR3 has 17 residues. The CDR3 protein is CASSSSSGQGAPYGYTF. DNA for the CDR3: TGTGCCAGCAGTTCATCCTCGGGGCAGGGGGCTCCCTATGGCTACACCTTC.

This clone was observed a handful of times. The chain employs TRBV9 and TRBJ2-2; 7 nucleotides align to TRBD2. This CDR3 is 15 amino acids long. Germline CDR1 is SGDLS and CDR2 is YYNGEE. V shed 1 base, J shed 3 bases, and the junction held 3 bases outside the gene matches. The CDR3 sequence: CASSVKAGYTGELFF. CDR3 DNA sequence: TGTGCCAGCAGCGTAAAAGCGGGATACACCGGGGAGCTGTTTTTT.

CDR3 sequence (DNA): TGTGCCAGCAGCTACACCCTAGCCTCCTACAATGAGCAGTTCTTC. Translating it yields CASSYTLASYNEQFF. The rearrangement uses TRBV7-9 and TRBJ2-1; a weak D match, TRBD2 (5 bases). V gave up 4 bases and J gave up 0 bases, with 10 bases separating them. The CDR3 sequence is 15 residues long. CDR1 is SEHNR, CDR2 FQNEAQ, per germline (reference sequence).

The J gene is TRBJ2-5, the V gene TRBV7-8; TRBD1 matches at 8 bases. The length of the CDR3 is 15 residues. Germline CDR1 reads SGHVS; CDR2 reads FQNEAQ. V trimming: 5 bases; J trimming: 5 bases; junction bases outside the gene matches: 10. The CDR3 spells CASSVGQGPMETQYF. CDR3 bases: TGTGCCAGCAGCGTCGGACAGGGTCCGATGGAGACCCAGTACTTC.

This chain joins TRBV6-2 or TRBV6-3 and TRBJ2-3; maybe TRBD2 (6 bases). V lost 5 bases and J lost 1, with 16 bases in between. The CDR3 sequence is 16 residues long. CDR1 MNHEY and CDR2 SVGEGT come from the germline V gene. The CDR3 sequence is CASSPGLVAGTDTQYF. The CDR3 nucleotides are TGTGCCAGCAGTCCCGGTTTGGTAGCGGGCACAGATACGCAGTATTTT.

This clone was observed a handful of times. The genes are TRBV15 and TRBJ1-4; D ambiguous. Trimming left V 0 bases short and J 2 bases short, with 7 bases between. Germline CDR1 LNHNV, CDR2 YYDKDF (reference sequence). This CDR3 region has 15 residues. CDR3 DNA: TGTGCCACCAGCAGAGAACAGCCCACTAATGAAAAACTGTTTTTT. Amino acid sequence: CATSREQPTNEKLFF.

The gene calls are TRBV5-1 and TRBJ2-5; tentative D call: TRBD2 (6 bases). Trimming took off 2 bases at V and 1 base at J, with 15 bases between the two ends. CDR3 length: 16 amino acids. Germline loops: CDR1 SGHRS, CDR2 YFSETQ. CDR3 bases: TGCGCCAGCAGCTTCGGAGGGTTGGCGGCCCAAGAGACCCAGTACTTC. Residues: CASSFGGLAAQETQYF.

The CDR3 bases are TGTGCCAGCAGCTTTATTAGCGGGAGAGCAGATACGCAGTATTTT. It is translated as CASSFISGRADTQYF. The rearrangement links TRBV7-2 to TRBJ2-3; 9 bases fit TRBD2. This CDR3 is built from 15 residues. V gave up 3 bases and J gave up 4 bases; unmatched junction bases: 5. Germline V gives CDR1 SGHTA, CDR2 FQGNSA.

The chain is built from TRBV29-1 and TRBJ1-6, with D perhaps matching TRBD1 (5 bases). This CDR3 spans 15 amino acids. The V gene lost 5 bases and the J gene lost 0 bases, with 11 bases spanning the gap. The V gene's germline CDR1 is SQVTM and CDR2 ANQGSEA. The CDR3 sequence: CSVLEGDSYNSPLHF. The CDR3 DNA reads TGCAGCGTTTTGGAAGGGGACTCCTATAATTCACCCCTCCACTTT. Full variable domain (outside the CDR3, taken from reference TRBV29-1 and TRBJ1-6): SAVISQKPSRDICQRGTSLTIQCQVDSQVTMMFWYRQQPGQSLTLIATANQGSEATYESGFVIDKFPISRPNLTFSTLTVSNMSPEDSSIYLCSVLEGDSYNSPLHFGNGTRLTVT.

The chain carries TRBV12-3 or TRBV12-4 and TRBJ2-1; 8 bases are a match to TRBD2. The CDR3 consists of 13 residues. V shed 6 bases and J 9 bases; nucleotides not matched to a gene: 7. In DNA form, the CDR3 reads TGTGCCAGCAGCCTGGGACTAGGCTCTGAGCAGTTCTTC. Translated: CASSLGLGSEQFF.

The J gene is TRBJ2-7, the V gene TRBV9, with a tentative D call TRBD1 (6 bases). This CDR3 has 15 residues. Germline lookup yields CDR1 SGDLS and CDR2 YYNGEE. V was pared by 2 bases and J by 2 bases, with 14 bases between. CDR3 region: CASSVDPGHTYEQYF. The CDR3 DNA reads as TGTGCCAGCAGCGTGGACCCGGGACACACCTACGAGCAGTACTTC.

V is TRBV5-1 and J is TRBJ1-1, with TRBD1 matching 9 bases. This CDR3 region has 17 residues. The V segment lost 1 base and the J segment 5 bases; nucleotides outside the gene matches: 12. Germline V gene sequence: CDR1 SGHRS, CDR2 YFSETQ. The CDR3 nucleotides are TGCGCCAGCAGCTTGTTGGGGACAGGGACCTCGGTGACTGAAGCTTTCTTT. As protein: CASSLLGTGTSVTEAFF.

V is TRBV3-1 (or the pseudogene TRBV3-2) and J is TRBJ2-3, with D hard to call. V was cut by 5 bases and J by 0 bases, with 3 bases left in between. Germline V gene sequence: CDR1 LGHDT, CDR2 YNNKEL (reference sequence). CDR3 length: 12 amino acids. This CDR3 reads CASSSSTDTQYF. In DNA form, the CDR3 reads TGTGCCAGCAGCTCTAGCACAGATACGCAGTATTTT.

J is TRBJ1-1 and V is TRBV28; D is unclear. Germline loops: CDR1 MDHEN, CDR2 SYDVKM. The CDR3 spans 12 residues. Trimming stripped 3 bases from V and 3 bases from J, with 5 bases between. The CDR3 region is CASSFYDTEAFF. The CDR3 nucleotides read TGTGCCAGCAGTTTTTATGACACTGAAGCTTTCTTT.

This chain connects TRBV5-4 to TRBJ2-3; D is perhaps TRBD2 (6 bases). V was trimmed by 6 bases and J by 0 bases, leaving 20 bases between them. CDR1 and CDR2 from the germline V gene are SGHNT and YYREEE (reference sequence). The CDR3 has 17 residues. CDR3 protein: CASTPYGGKISTDTQYF. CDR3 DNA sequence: TGTGCCAGCACCCCGTACGGCGGGAAAATAAGCACAGATACGCAGTATTTT.

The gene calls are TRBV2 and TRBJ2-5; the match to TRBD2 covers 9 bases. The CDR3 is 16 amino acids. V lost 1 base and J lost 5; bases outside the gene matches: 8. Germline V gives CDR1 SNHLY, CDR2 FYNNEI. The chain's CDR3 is CASSEGASGKLETQYF. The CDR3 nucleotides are TGTGCCAGCAGTGAAGGGGCTAGCGGGAAGTTGGAGACCCAGTACTTC.

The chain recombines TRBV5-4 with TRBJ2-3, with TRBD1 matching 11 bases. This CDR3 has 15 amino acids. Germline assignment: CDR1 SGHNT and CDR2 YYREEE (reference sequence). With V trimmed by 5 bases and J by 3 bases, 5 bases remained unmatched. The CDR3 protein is CASRAGTGGTDTQYF. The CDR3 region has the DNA TGTGCCAGCAGGGCCGGGACAGGGGGGACAGATACGCAGTATTTT.

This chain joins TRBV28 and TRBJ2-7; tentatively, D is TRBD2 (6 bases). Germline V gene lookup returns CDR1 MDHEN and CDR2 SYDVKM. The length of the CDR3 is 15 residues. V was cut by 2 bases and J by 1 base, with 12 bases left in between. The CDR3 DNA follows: TGTGCCAGCAGTTTACGGGGGTTGGGGTCCTACGAGCAGTACTTC. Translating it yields CASSLRGLGSYEQYF.

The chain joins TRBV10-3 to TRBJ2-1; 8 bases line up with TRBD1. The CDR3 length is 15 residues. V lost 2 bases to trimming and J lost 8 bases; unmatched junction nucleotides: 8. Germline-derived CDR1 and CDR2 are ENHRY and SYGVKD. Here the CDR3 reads CAISEGQGLRDEQFF. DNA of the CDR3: TGTGCCATCAGTGAGGGACAGGGCCTAAGGGATGAGCAGTTCTTC.

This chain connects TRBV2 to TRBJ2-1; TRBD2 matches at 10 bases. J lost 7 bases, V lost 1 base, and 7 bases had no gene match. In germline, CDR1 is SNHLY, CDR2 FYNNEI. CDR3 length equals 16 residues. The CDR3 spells CASSEDLAGDVNEQFF. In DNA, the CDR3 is TGTGCCAGCAGTGAAGACCTAGCGGGAGACGTGAATGAGCAGTTCTTC.

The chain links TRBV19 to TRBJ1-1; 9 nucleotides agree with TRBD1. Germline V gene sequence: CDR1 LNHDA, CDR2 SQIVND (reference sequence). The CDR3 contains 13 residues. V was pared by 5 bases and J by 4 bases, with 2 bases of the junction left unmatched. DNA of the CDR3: TGTGCCAGTAGTCGGGACAGGGCCACTGAAGCTTTCTTT. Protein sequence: CASSRDRATEAFF.

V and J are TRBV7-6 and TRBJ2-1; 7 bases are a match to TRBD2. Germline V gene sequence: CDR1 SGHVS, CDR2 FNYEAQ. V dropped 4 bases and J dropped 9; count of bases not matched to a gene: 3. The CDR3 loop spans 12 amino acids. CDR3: CASSSGGGEQFF. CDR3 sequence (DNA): TGTGCCAGCAGCTCGGGGGGAGGTGAGCAGTTCTTC.

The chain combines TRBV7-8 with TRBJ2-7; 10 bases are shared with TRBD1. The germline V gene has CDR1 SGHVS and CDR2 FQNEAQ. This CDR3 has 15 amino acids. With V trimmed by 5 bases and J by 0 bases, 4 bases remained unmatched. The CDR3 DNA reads TGTGCCAGCAGCCCGAGGACAGGGGGCTCCTACGAGCAGTACTTC. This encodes CASSPRTGGSYEQYF.